This T cell receptor beta chain appears in the sequencing data of a study of spatial heterogeneity in lung cancer (dated by TCRdb to about 2019). Background for the entire study: Beta-chain transcripts were consistently detected in greater numbers than alpha-chain transcripts, which likely reflects a higher abundance of beta-chain transcripts. A strong correlation was found between TCR transcript counts in tumor regions and a T cell transcriptional module score from matched bulk RNA-seq. TCR repertoire features were related to nonsynonymous mutation counts determined by whole-exome sequencing of tumor tissue. In non-small cell lung cancer, the study quantitatively compared TCR alpha and beta repertoires across several tumor regions, matched nontumor lung, and blood. Both alpha and beta chains were TCR-sequenced in samples taken at surgery, namely 220 tumor regions, more than 62 matched nontumor lung samples and about 54 PBMC samples. In the raw uncorrected reads, each unique combination of TCR and UMI appeared on average more than ten times. Results the study describes overall, beyond this receptor: TCR-seq coverage of tumor T cells was estimated to be only approximately 7% for alpha chains and more than 11% for beta chains. Additional single-cell paired TCR alpha and beta sequencing was considered necessary to confirm, at a functional level, the hypothesis that regional TCRs recognize regional mutations. The number of expanded intratumoral alpha and beta TCRs correlated with the tumor nonsynonymous mutation count. Counts of ubiquitous and regional expanded TCRs correlated with counts of ubiquitous and regional nonsynonymous mutations, respectively.

The CDR3 contains 15 residues, cysteine and phenylalanine counted. The CDR3 DNA has 45 bases and is translated from base 1. The germline V and J ends show losses of 6 bases and 1 base respectively, and no gene match explains 3 bases of the junction. In its sample, this clonotype was seen a few times. Which antigen it targets is not known. No base quality information exists; no much larger clone differs at one position. The library was made by 5' RACE. This sample was sequenced with a NextSeq 500. The TCR library protocol attached a unique molecular identifier to each TCR cDNA molecule to allow correction of PCR and sequencing errors. In the authors' own workflow: TCR identification, UMI-based error correction and CDR3 extraction were all carried out with Decombinator tools. TCRs above a frequency of 2 per 1,000, corresponding to the top 1% of the tumor frequency distribution, were defined as expanded. Expanded tumor TCRs were classed as regional if statistically deemed absent (corrected P<0.05) from at least one tumor region, otherwise ubiquitous. Each repertoire was subsampled 100 times to 5,000 TCRs, after which Renyi diversity was computed with the R vegan package. CDR3 similarity networks were constructed using string-kernel similarity of amino acid triplets, with links drawn between CDR3s whose pairwise similarity was above 0.82. The raw public reads went through TCRdb reprocessing: fastp at Q25, MiXCR clone calling, in-frame beta chains kept. Each CDR3 protein appears once, grouped with its most common genes and DNA. The V and J calls were determined by TCRdb, not by the authors. In this sample the table shows fewer than 4,000 distinct CDR3 sequences, approximately 16% of which occur a single time. The leading ten clones occupy roughly 23% of the sample.

Per the publication, the time point label means: sample taken at primary tumor resection. The donors were more than 60 patients from the lung TRACERx cohort who had early-stage, untreated non-small cell lung cancer. Whole RNA extracted from tumor and nontumor lung tissue, or from cryopreserved PBMC samples, was used for TCR sequencing without cell sorting. Only patients with enough RNA available from two or more tumor regions were chosen for TCR sequencing. Before being selected, tumor and adjacent nontumor lung specimens were reviewed by a lung pathologist. This clonotype was obtained from a female donor with early-stage non-small cell lung cancer. The chain was built from TRBV12-3 or TRBV12-4 and TRBJ2-1; 10 of the junction bases match TRBD1. Sequenced here: lung tumor tissue, sampled at surgery. The CDR3 in this case is CASSRTGGSYNEQFF. The nucleotide sequence is TGTGCCAGCAGCCGGACAGGGGGGTCCTACAATGAGCAGTTCTTC.